Shown below are 20 T cell receptor delta chains from a single sample sequenced in a study of γδ T cells in repeated Plasmodium falciparum infection. TCRdb re-identified clones in the multiplex PCR reads via CATT. The table shows about 89,000 delta-chain clones, with approximately 1.4% occurring only once. Flow sorting of PBMC yielded separate Vgamma9/Vdelta2+ and Vdelta2-negative gammadelta T cell populations for bulk repertoire analysis. The specimen was gamma-delta T cells from blood. These receptors came from a pool of human donors (malaria-infected and uninfected, not separated).

Concerning this clone: Since a far larger clone is one base different, this is likely a read error. Other DNA sequences in this specimen translate into the identical CDR3. The gene calls are TRDV1 and TRDJ1, with 7 bases identical to TRDD2. Trimming took 1 base from V and 13 from J; bases not matched to a gene: 27. Germline V gives CDR1 TSWWSYY, CDR2 QGS. This CDR3 has 19 residues. CDR3: CALGEPLVLVRSYTDKHIF. For the CDR3, the DNA is TGTGCTCTTGGGGAACCTCTGGTCTTGGTCCGTTCCTACACCGATAAGCACATCTTT.

This clone was observed many times. A far more abundant clone sits one base away, making this likely a read error. The sample contains more than one DNA sequence encoding this CDR3. The rearrangement links TRDV1 to TRDJ1, with D possibly being TRDD3 (6 bases). Germline CDR1 TSWWSYY, CDR2 QGS. This CDR3 spans 14 amino acids. As DNA, the CDR3 is TGCGCTCTTGGGGATTTAACCAGTGCCGATAAACTCATCTTT. Translated, it gives CALGDLTSADKLIF.

Note on this clone: A far larger clone lies a single base away; this is likely a read error. This CDR3 is also generated by other DNA sequences in the sample. The chain carries TRDV2 and TRDJ3; 9 nucleotides line up with TRDD3. As TCRdb names no J gene, one was assigned here on the basis of a DNA match to germline. CDR3 length: 18 residues. J lost 1 base, V lost 4 bases, and 7 bases had no gene match. Germline V gives CDR1 GEAIGNYY, CDR2 EKD. DNA of the CDR3: TGTGCCTGTGATACCGGGGGATACTCGTCCTGGGACACCCGACAGATGTTTTTC. It yields the protein CACDTGGYSSWDTRQMFF.

This clone was picked up many times. This likely traces to a read error, being one base from a far larger clone. This specimen includes other DNA sequences encoding the same CDR3. The rearrangement uses TRDV2 and TRDJ1; 10 nucleotides match TRDD3. CDR3 length: 16 amino acids. The germline gives CDR1 GEAIGNYY, CDR2 EKD. CDR3 DNA: TGCGCCTGTTTCGTACTGGGGGATGTCCCTGGCGATAAACTCATCTTT. Residues: CACFVLGDVPGDKLIF.

This clone showed up just a few times. The protein held in TCRdb is that of a much larger clone and does not match this DNA's translation at residue 4, likely because of a read error; the protein shown is translated from the DNA. This chain uses TRDV2 with TRDJ1; 13 bases align to TRDD3. Germline CDR1 reads GEAIGNYY; CDR2 reads EKD. The CDR3 is 18 amino acids. With V trimmed by 5 bases and J by 2 bases, 13 bases remained unmatched. CDR3 in amino acids: CACGFVLGDTRRTDKLIF. The CDR3, as DNA: TGTGCCTGTGGCTTTGTACTGGGGGATACGCGTCGTACCGATAAACTCATCTTT.

As for this clone: For this DNA, TCRdb reports the protein of a much larger clone, which diverges at residue 10, most likely from a read error; the protein presented here is translated directly from the DNA. The rearrangement joins TRDV1 to TRDJ1, with D unresolved. The CDR3 loop spans 20 amino acids. Germline loops: CDR1 TSWWSYY, CDR2 QGS. The V end was cut by 5 bases, the J end by 3 bases, with 31 bases between. In DNA form, the CDR3 reads TGTGCTCTTGGGCCTATCTCCCTGGCCCCCCCCCGAGGTGATTCCGATAAACTCATCTTT. Translating gives CALGPISLAPPRGDSDKLIF.

A note on this clone: The mismatch at residue 20 between this DNA's translation and the TCRdb protein of a much larger clone likely reflects a read error; the protein shown is translated from the DNA. V usage is TRDV1 and J usage is TRDJ1; 9 nucleotides match TRDD3. This CDR3 has 22 amino acids. CDR1 is TSWWSYY and CDR2 is QGS in the germline V gene. CDR3 nucleotide sequence: TGTGCTCTTGGGGAACTGATTCCCCCCTTCCACTGGGGGACATCGTACACCGATAAACGCATCTTT. Its translation is CALGELIPPFHWGTSYTDKRIF.

Details on this clone: The mismatch at residue 15 between this DNA's translation and the TCRdb protein of a much larger clone likely reflects a read error; the protein shown is translated from the DNA. This sequence joins TRDV1 and TRDJ1, with D maybe TRDD2 (6 bases). The J gene was missing in TCRdb and was found by matching the end of the DNA to germline. V lost 2 bases and J 3 bases, leaving 28 bases between the germline ends. Germline lookup yields CDR1 TSWWSYY and CDR2 QGS. The CDR3 extends over 20 amino acids. CDR3 sequence (DNA): TGTGCTCTTGGGGAAGTTTCTTCCTGTCGTCTGATACCCCTAGCCGATAAACTCATCTTT. Amino acids: CALGEVSSCRLIPLADKLIF.

As to this clone: This probably arose from a read error, given a far larger clone one base away. The same CDR3 is also encoded by other DNA sequences in this sample. The chain uses TRDV2 and TRDJ1; 8 positions agree with TRDD3. The J gene is not listed in TCRdb, so it was assigned here from a DNA match to germline. The ends lost 0 bases at V and 1 base at J; junction bases unmatched: 21. Germline V CDR1 and CDR2: GEAIGNYY, EKD. This CDR3 comprises 21 residues. CDR3 amino acids: CACDTVPGAGGGTGSTDKLIF. In nucleotides, the CDR3 is TGTGCCTGTGACACCGTTCCCGGTGCTGGGGGAGGAACAGGTAGCACCGATAAACTCATCTTT.

Concerning this clone: This probably arose from a read error, given a far larger clone one base away. The same CDR3 also results from other DNA sequences found in this sample. This chain joins TRDV1 and TRDJ1; perhaps TRDD3 as D (6 bases). The germline CDR1 and CDR2 sequences are TSWWSYY and QGS. This CDR3 is built from 19 residues. The CDR3 region has the DNA TGTGCTCTCGGGGTTGCGATACGTAAAACCAACCCGTACACCGATAAACTCATCTTT. Translating gives CALGVAIRKTNPYTDKLIF.

This clone was picked up a small number of times. A single base is all that separates this from a far larger clone, so a read error is likely. Distinct nucleotide sequences in the sample also encode this CDR3. The V call is TRDV2, the J call TRDJ1; 12 positions match TRDD3. TCRdb supplies no J gene; here it was assigned by aligning the nucleotide sequence to germline. CDR1 and CDR2 (germline): GEAIGNYY, EKD. The CDR3 spans 17 residues. The CDR3 coding sequence is TGCGCCTGTGTCGAACTGGGGGATACAGGGTCCACCGATAAACTCATCTTT. Protein sequence: CACVELGDTGSTDKLIF.

This clone was seen at least ten times. This chain links TRDV1 with TRDJ1; a possible D gene is TRDD2 (5 bases). CDR3 length equals 20 residues. The V end lost 4 bases, the J end lost 1 base, and 28 bases lay between the germline ends. CDR1 TSWWSYY and CDR2 QGS come from the germline V gene. The chain's CDR3 is CALGVFFHPHGLGFTDKLIF. DNA of the CDR3: TGTGCTCTTGGGGTCTTCTTCCACCCCCACGGATTAGGGTTCACCGATAAACTCATCTTT.

This clone was detected many times. The V call is TRDV1, the J call TRDJ1, with TRDD3 as a possible D gene (5 bases). There are 18 residues in the CDR3. With 2 bases removed from V and 0 bases from J, the gap between germline ends came to 19 bases. In germline, CDR1 is TSWWSYY, CDR2 QGS. In DNA, the CDR3 is TGTGCTCTTGGGGAAGTGGGGACTTGGTCGCTGTACACCGATAAACTCATCTTT. Amino acids: CALGEVGTWSLYTDKLIF.

A word on this clone: The protein TCRdb lists belongs to a much larger clone and differs from this DNA's translation at residue 15, which points to a read error; the protein shown is made from the DNA. A V gene of TRDV2 was called, but no J gene was assigned. The CDR3 consists of 16 residues. The germline CDR1 and CDR2 sequences are GEAIGNYY and EKD. The CDR3 loop reads CACDTVSWNPPPKLTF. DNA of the CDR3: TGTGCCTGTGACACCGTTTCGTGGAACCCTCCTCCTAAACTCACCTTT.

This clone has a handful of counts. TCRdb lists the protein of a much larger clone for this DNA, which differs at residue 9, so this is likely a read error; the protein given here is translated from the DNA itself. The CDR3 protein is CALERPSYGRLGDTEADKLIF. CDR3 nucleotide sequence: TGTGCTCTTGAGAGGCCTTCCTACGGGCGACTGGGGGATACGGAAGCCGATAAACTCATCTTT. This sequence joins TRDV1 and TRDJ1, with 13 bases fitting TRDD3. The J gene comes from matching the DNA to germline here; TCRdb lacks it. The CDR3 runs to 21 residues. V lost 7 bases, J lost 3 bases, and 23 bases stayed unmatched. Looked up from germline, CDR1 is TSWWSYY and CDR2 is QGS.

This clone has just a few counts. This likely reflects a read error, since a far larger clone is one base away. Other nucleotide sequences in the sample specify the same CDR3. V usage is TRDV2 and J usage is TRDJ1; 8 nucleotides align to TRDD3. Germline values: CDR1 GEAIGNYY, CDR2 EKD. CDR3 size: 18 residues. CDR3 protein: CACEGIREGKASPDKLIF. DNA for the CDR3: TGTGCTTGTGAAGGGATACGCGAAGGGAAAGCATCCCCAGATAAACTCATCTTT.

As for this clone: TCRdb's protein for this DNA is that of a much larger clone and differs from the translation at residue 11, likely a read error; the protein shown is the DNA translation. This rearrangement joins TRDV2 to TRDJ3; 10 nucleotides align to TRDD3. TCRdb is silent on the J gene; assignment here came from matching the DNA to germline. The germline V gene encodes CDR1 GEAIGNYY and CDR2 EKD. Trimming cost V 1 base and J 2 bases; bases outside gene matches: 7. The length of the CDR3 is 19 residues. This CDR3 reads CACDTYWGISPWDTRQMFF. Here the CDR3 DNA reads TGTGCCTGTGACACTTACTGGGGGATCAGCCCCTGGGACACCCGACAGATGTTTTTC.

This clone has a handful of counts. TCRdb shows a much larger clone's protein in place of this DNA's translation, and the two differ at residue 5, likely through a read error; the protein shown is translated from the DNA. The chain links TRDV2 to TRDJ1; possible D gene TRDD3, 6 bases. Matching the DNA to germline supplied the J gene, which TCRdb does not give. The CDR3 is made up of 14 amino acids. CDR1 and CDR2 (germline): GEAIGNYY, EKD. The ends were cut back, 4 bases at V and 3 bases at J, with 14 bases in the middle. The CDR3 sequence: CACELIREADKLIF. CDR3 nucleotides: TGTGCCTGTGAGCTGATACGCGAGGCCGATAAACTCATCTTT.

Of note for this clone: TCRdb has a much larger clone's protein, which differs at residue 7 from the translation of this DNA, likely because of a read error; what is shown is the protein translated from the DNA. V gene TRDV1 combines with J gene TRDJ1, with 11 bases lining up with TRDD3. Matching the DNA to germline supplied the J gene, which TCRdb does not give. Germline V lookup: CDR1 TSWWSYY, CDR2 QGS. This CDR3 comprises 16 residues. The CDR3: CALGELLQCLGDTLIF. The CDR3 DNA reads as TGTGCTCTTGGGGAACTATTGCAGTGTCTGGGGGATACACTCATCTTT.

This clone showed up just a few times. The protein given by TCRdb reflects a much larger clone and differs at residue 9 from this DNA's translation, likely from a read error; the protein shown is the DNA's translation. V and J are TRDV1 and TRDJ1, with TRDD2 identical over 7 bases. No J gene is reported in TCRdb; it was inferred here by comparing the DNA with germline. Germline lookup yields CDR1 TSWWSYY and CDR2 QGS. This CDR3 is built from 22 residues. V gave up 0 bases and J gave up 1 base; unmatched junction bases: 23. The CDR3 loop reads CALGELSFLKSPSWTSTDKLIF. The CDR3 nucleotides are TGTGCTCTTGGGGAACTATCCTTCCTCAAATCCCCGTCATGGACGAGCACCGATAAACTCATCTTT.